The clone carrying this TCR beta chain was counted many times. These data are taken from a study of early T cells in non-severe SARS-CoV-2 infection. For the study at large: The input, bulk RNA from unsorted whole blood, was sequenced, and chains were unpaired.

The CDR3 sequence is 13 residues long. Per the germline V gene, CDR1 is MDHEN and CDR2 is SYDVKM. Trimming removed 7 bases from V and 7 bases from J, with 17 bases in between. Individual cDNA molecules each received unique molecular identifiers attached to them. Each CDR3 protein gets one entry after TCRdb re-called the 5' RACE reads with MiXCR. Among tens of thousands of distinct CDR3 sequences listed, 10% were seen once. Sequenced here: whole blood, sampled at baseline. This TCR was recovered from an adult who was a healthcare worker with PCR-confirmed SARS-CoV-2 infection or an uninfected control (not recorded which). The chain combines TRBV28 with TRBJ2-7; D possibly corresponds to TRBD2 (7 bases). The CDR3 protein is CASTRGAPKEQYF. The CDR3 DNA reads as TGTGCCAGCACTCGGGGGGCCCCAAAGGAGCAGTACTTC.